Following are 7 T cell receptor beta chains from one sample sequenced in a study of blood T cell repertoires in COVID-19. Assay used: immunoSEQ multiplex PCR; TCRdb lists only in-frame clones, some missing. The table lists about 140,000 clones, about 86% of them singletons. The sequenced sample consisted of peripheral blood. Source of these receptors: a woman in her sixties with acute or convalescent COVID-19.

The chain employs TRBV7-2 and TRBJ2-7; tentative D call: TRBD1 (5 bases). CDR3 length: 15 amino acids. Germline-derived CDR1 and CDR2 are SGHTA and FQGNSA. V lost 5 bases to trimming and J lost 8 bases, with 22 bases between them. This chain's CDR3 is CASSTPEGVGYKQYF. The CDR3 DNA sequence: TGTGCCAGCAGCACCCCTGAAGGGGTTGGATACAAGCAGTACTTC.

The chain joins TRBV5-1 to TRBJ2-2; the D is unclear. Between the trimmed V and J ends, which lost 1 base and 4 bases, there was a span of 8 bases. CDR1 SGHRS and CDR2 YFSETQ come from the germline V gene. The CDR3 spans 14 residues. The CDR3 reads CASSLTPPTGELFF. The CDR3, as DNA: TGCGCCAGCAGCTTGACTCCCCCCACCGGGGAGCTGTTTTTT. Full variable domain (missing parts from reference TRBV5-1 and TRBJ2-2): KAGVTQTPRYLIKTRGQQVTLSCSPISGHRSVSWYQQTPGQGLQFLFEYFSETQRNKGNFPGRFSGRQFSNSRSEMNVSTLELGDSALYLCASSLTPPTGELFFGEGSRLTVL.

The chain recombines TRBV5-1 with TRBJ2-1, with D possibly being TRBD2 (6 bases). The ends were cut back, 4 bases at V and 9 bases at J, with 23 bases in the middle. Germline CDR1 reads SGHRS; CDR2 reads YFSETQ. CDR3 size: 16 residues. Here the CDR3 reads CASSPAEGLSLSEQFF. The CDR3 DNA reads TGCGCCAGCAGCCCGGCGGAGGGTTTGTCCCTTAGTGAGCAGTTCTTC.

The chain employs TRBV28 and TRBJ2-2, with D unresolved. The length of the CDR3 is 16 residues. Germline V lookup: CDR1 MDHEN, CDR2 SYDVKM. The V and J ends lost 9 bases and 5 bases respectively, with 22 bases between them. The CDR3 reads CASYSRRRRGTGELFF. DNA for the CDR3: TGTGCCAGTTACTCGCGCCGGCGGCGCGGAACCGGGGAGCTGTTTTTT.

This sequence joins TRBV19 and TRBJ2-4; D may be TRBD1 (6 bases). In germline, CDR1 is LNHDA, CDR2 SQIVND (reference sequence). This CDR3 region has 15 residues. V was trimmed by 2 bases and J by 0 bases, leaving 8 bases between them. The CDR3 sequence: CASSIQGLAKNIQYF. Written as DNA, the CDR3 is TGTGCCAGTAGTATACAGGGGCTAGCCAAAAACATTCAGTACTTC.

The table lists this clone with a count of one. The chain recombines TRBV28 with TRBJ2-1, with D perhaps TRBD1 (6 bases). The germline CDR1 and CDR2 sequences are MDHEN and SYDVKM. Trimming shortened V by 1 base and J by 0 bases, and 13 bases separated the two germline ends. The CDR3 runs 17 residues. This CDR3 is CASSLLTRGSSYNEQFF. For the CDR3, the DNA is TGTGCCAGCAGTTTATTGACGAGGGGGAGCTCCTACAATGAGCAGTTCTTC.

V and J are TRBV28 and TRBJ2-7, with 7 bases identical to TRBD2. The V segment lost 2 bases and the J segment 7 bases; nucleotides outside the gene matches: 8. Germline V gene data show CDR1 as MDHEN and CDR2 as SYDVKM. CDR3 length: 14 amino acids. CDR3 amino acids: CASSLPAGSREQYF. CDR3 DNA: TGTGCCAGCAGTTTACCAGCGGGGAGTAGGGAGCAGTACTTC.